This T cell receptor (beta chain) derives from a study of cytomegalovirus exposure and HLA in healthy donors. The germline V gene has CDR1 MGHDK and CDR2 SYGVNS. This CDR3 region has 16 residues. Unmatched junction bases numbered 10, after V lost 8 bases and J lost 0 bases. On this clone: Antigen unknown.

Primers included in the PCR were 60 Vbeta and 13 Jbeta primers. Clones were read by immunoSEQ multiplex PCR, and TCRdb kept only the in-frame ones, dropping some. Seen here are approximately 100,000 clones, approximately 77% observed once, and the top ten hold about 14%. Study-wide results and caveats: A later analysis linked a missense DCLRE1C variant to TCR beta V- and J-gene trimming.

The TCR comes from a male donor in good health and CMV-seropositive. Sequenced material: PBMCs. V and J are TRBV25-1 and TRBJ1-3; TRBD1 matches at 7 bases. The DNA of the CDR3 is TGTGCCAGCGGAAGCACAGGGGCCCTCTCTGGAAACACCATATATTTT. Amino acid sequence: CASGSTGALSGNTIYF.